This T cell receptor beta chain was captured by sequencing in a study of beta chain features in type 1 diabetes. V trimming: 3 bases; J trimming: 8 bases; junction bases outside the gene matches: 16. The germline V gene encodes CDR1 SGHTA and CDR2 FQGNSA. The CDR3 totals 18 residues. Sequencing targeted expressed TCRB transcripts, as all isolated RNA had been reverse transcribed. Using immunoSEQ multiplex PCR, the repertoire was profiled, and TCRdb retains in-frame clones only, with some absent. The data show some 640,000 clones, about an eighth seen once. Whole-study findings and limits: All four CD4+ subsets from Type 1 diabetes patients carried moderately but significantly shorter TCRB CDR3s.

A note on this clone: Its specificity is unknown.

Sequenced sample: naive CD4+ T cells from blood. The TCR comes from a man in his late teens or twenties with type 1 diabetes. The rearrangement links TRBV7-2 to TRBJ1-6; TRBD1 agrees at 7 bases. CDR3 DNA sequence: TGTGCCAGCAGCTTTTTTAGCATAACCGGGACAGCCGATTCACCCCTCCACTTT. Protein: CASSFFSITGTADSPLHF.